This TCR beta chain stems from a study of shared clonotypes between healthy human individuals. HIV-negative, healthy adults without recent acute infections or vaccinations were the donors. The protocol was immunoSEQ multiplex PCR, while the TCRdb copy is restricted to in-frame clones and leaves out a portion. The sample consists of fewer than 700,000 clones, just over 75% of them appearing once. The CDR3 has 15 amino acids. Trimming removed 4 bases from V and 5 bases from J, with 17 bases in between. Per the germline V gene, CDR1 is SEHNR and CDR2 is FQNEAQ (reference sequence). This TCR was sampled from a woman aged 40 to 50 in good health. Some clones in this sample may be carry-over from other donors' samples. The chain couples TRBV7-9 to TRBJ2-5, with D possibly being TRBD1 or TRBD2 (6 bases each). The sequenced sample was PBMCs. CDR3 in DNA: TGTGCCAGCAGCTCTCCACAGGGCGCGGGGGAGACCCAGTACTTC. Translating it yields CASSSPQGAGETQYF.